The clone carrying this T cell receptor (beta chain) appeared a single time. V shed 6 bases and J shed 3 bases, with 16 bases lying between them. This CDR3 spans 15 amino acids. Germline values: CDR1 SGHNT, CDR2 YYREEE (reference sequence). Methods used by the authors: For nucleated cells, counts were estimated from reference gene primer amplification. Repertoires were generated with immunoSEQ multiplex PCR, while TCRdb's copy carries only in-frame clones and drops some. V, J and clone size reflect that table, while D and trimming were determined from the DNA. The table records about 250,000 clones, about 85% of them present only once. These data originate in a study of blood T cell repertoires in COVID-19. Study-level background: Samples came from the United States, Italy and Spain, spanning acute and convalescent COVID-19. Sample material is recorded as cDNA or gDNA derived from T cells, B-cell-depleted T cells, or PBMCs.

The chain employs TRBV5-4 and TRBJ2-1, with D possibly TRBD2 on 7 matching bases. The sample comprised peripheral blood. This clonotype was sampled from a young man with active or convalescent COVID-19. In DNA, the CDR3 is TGTGCCAGCACCTTTGGGGGGGCTGACTACAATGAGCAGTTCTTC. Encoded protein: CASTFGGADYNEQFF.